The 8 T cell receptor beta chains presented below share a single source sample, sequenced in a study of T cell repertoires in cytomegalovirus infection. TCRdb reprocessed the reads via MiXCR and lists one record per CDR3 protein. The sample has approximately 250,000 distinct CDR3 sequences; about 7% are singletons. Sequencing was done on a sample of PBMCs. The receptors come from a human donor in good health (CMV status not recorded). Some clones in this sample may be carry-over from other donors' samples.

Many counts were recorded for this clonotype. The chain couples TRBV7-9 to TRBJ2-1, with D tentatively TRBD2 (5 bases). The CDR3 is 17 amino acids. Trimming shortened V by 1 base and J by 6 bases, and 19 bases separated the two germline ends. CDR1 SEHNR and CDR2 FQNEAQ come from the germline V gene (reference sequence). In nucleotides, the CDR3 is TGTGCCAGCAGCTTAGAGTTGAGGGAACCCCGGCCCAATGAGCAGTTCTTC. Protein sequence: CASSLELREPRPNEQFF. The whole variable domain, filled in from reference TRBV7-9 and TRBJ2-1, reads DTGVSQNPRHKITKRGQNVTFRCDPISEHNRLYWYRQTLGQGPEFLTYFQNEAQLEKSRLLSDRFSAERPKGSFSTLEIQRTEQGDSAMYLCASSLELREPRPNEQFFGPGTRLTVL.

This clonotype was counted at least ten times. The chain uses TRBV6-2 or TRBV6-3 and TRBJ1-5; 7 bases are shared with TRBD1. Germline V gives CDR1 MNHEY, CDR2 SVGEGT. After removal of 5 bases from V and 4 bases from J, the junction contained 11 bases not matched to a gene. The CDR3 sequence is 16 residues long. CDR3 in DNA: TGTGCCAGCAGTACTCAGTTCGGGACAGCTAATCAGCCCCAGCATTTT. Its protein product is CASSTQFGTANQPQHF.

The chain recombines TRBV6-5 with TRBJ1-2, with D tentatively TRBD1 (6 bases). This CDR3 comprises 14 residues. The germline V and J ends were trimmed by 2 bases and 3 bases, with 10 bases remaining between them. Germline values: CDR1 MNHEY, CDR2 SVGAGI. The CDR3 DNA is TGTGCCAGCAGTTACAGCGCAGGGGACTATGGCTACACCTTC. Its translation: CASSYSAGDYGYTF.

This clonotype was counted ten times or more. The chain links TRBV7-9 to TRBJ2-3; D is possibly TRBD2 (5 bases). Germline V gene data show CDR1 as SEHNR and CDR2 as FQNEAQ (reference sequence). The ends were cut back, 4 bases at V and 5 bases at J, with 13 bases in the middle. The CDR3 has 14 residues. This chain's CDR3 is CASSWSGVEDTQYF. Written as DNA, the CDR3 is TGTGCCAGCAGCTGGTCCGGGGTTGAAGATACGCAGTATTTT.

The V gene is TRBV7-9, the J gene TRBJ2-6, with 10 nucleotides matching TRBD1. Germline trimming cut 6 bases from V and 0 bases from J; bases unmatched to any gene: 2. Germline CDR1 is SEHNR and CDR2 is FQNEAQ (reference sequence). This CDR3 is built from 16 residues. CDR3 in amino acids: CASRDRGASGANVLTF. DNA for the CDR3: TGTGCCAGCAGGGACAGGGGGGCCTCTGGGGCCAACGTCCTGACTTTC.

This clonotype came up many times. V and J are TRBV5-6 and TRBJ2-7; D assignment may be TRBD1 or TRBD2 (5 bases each). The CDR3 extends over 17 amino acids. Trimming removed 0 bases at V and 1 base at J, with 17 bases between. Germline CDR1 and CDR2: SGHDT and YYEEEE. The CDR3 region is CASSLAGRGPISYEQYF. The CDR3 DNA is TGTGCCAGCAGCTTGGCGGGACGGGGCCCTATTTCCTACGAGCAGTACTTC.

This clonotype was recorded at least ten times. The V and J genes are TRBV6-5 and TRBJ1-2, with TRBD1 matching 7 bases. The CDR3 extends over 15 amino acids. V shed 0 bases, J shed 2 bases, and the junction held 3 bases outside the gene matches. Germline values: CDR1 MNHEY, CDR2 SVGAGI. CDR3 nucleotides: TGTGCCAGCAGTTACTCGCGACAGGGAAACTATGGCTACACCTTC. Its translation: CASSYSRQGNYGYTF.

At least ten counts were recorded for this clonotype. CDR3 region: CASSLVEKLFF. The CDR3 DNA reads as TGTGCCAGCAGCTTAGTTGAAAAACTGTTTTTT. The genes are TRBV7-2 and TRBJ1-4; D call uncertain. V was pared by 1 base and J by 7 bases, with 1 base between. The CDR3 has 11 residues. CDR1 and CDR2 from the germline V gene are SGHTA and FQGNSA.